Reported below is one T cell receptor beta chain. Antigen: not known. This entry belongs to a study of cytomegalovirus exposure and HLA in healthy donors. In the study overall: T cells numbering about 180 million yielded more than 100 million unique TCR beta sequences in an earlier analysis.

In the PCR, 60 Vbeta and 13 Jbeta primers were used. Authors' analysis steps: The authors later counted around 80 million unique TCR beta chains, roughly 11 million of them shared. Sequencing was performed with immunoSEQ multiplex PCR; in TCRdb, only in-frame clones are kept and a portion is missing. The DNA was the basis for D and trimming; V, J and clone size are from that table. This sample has roughly 61,000 clones; more than 70% occur once, and the top ten carry about 1.6%. J lost 4 bases, V lost 4 bases, and 9 bases had no gene match. This CDR3 has 15 residues. Germline V gives CDR1 SGHTA, CDR2 FQGNSA. General study results and limits: Some V segments (TRBV6-2 and TRBV6-3 among them) were excluded as indistinguishable. Later on, an analysis tied approximately 15,000 TCR beta sequences to HLA alleles at 0.05 false discovery rate.

The chain is built from TRBV7-2 and TRBJ1-1; 7 bases are shared with TRBD1. The receptor comes from a man younger than 40 in good health and CMV-seropositive. The sequencing input was PBMCs. CDR3 protein: CASSYRGQKLTEAFF. CDR3 coding DNA: TGTGCCAGCAGCTATAGGGGACAGAAACTCACTGAAGCTTTCTTT.